The 28 T cell receptor beta chains reported below all come from one sample, sequenced in a study of T cell changes during pregnancy in multiple sclerosis. Generated by immunoSEQ multiplex PCR, the TCRdb table keeps only in-frame clones and is missing some. The sample has around 130,000 clones; 96% are singletons. Source: peripheral blood, taken after pregnancy. The receptors here all came from a female donor with multiple sclerosis, enrolled in a pregnancy study.

The chain is built from TRBV18 and TRBJ2-7, with TRBD1 matching 9 bases. CDR1 and CDR2 from the germline V gene are KGHSH and LQKENI. J gave up 3 bases and V 5 bases, and 8 bases lay outside the gene matches. The CDR3 consists of 15 residues. CDR3 residues: CASSSGQGPNYEQYF. The CDR3 DNA reads as TGTGCCAGCTCATCGGGACAGGGACCGAACTACGAGCAGTACTTC.

This sequence joins TRBV2 and TRBJ2-7, with TRBD1 identical over 8 bases. This CDR3 spans 13 amino acids. The germline V gene has CDR1 SNHLY and CDR2 FYNNEI. The J segment lost 2 bases and the V segment lost 11 bases, leaving 8 bases of the junction unmatched. CDR3 residues: CARGQGFTYEQYF. As DNA, the CDR3 is TGTGCCCGCGGACAGGGTTTCACCTACGAGCAGTACTTC.

In the case of this clone: At one end the junction does not follow the germline gene, possibly because of a read error. This chain's CDR3 is CASSYEVGTRVF. The CDR3 DNA reads as TGTGCCAGCAGTTACGAAGTTGGGACTAGAGTATTC. The rearrangement uses TRBV6-6 and TRBJ2-7; 8 positions match TRBD2. This CDR3 region has 12 residues. CDR1 is MNHNY and CDR2 is SVGAGI in the germline V gene (reference sequence).

The V call is TRBV20-1, the J call TRBJ2-1, with 7 positions matching TRBD2. In germline, CDR1 is DFQATT, CDR2 SNEGSKA (reference sequence). The CDR3 covers 11 residues. The CDR3 DNA reads as TGCAGCGCGGCGGGAGTCAATGAGCAGTTCTTC. It yields the protein CSAAGVNEQFF.

Comments on this clone: The same CDR3 is also encoded by other DNA sequences in this sample. The chain has TRBV28 and TRBJ2-5; a possible D gene is TRBD2 (6 bases). Germline assignment: CDR1 MDHEN and CDR2 SYDVKM. The CDR3 totals 13 residues. The V gene lost 3 bases and the J gene lost 4 bases, with 9 bases spanning the gap. This CDR3 is CASSFGGRETQYF. CDR3 bases: TGTGCCAGCAGTTTCGGGGGTCGAGAGACCCAGTACTTC.

The chain joins TRBV28 to TRBJ1-5; possibly TRBD1 for D (6 bases). The CDR3 length is 15 residues. Germline lookup yields CDR1 MDHEN and CDR2 SYDVKM. V was pared by 2 bases and J by 0 bases, with 8 bases between. The CDR3 DNA reads as TGTGCCAGCAGTTTACAGGGGTCTAGCAATCAGCCCCAGCATTTT. The encoded protein is CASSLQGSSNQPQHF. Using reference TRBV28 and TRBJ1-5 for the parts outside the CDR3, the full variable domain is DVKVTQSSRYLVKRTGEKVFLECVQDMDHENMFWYRQDPGLGLRLIYFSYDVKMKEKGDIPEGYSVSREKKERFSLILESASTNQTSMYLCASSLQGSSNQPQHFGDGTRLSIL.

V usage is TRBV6-1 and J usage is TRBJ1-2; the D gene is possibly TRBD1 (5 bases). The CDR3 has 14 residues. Germline lookup yields CDR1 MNHNS and CDR2 SASEGT. V lost 0 bases and J lost 6, with 11 bases in between. The CDR3 DNA reads as TGTGCCAGCAGTGAAGCAGGCAGGGTGAATGGCTACACCTTC. Protein sequence: CASSEAGRVNGYTF.

CDR3 amino acids: CASSFSASLEQFF. DNA for the CDR3: TGTGCCAGCAGCTTTTCCGCTAGCTTAGAGCAGTTCTTC. The rearrangement joins TRBV7-8 to TRBJ2-1; possible D gene TRBD2, 5 bases. The germline V gene has CDR1 SGHVS and CDR2 FQNEAQ. V shed 3 bases and J shed 10 bases, with 13 bases lying between them. The CDR3 extends over 13 amino acids.

The chain is built from TRBV5-6 and TRBJ1-2; D is unclear. The CDR3 extends over 15 amino acids. With 5 bases removed from V and 0 bases from J, the gap between germline ends came to 14 bases. Germline V CDR1 and CDR2: SGHDT, YYEEEE. The CDR3 sequence: CASRRALLPNYGYTF. The CDR3 coding sequence is TGTGCCAGCAGGAGGGCCCTCCTCCCTAACTATGGCTACACCTTC.

The rearrangement joins TRBV6-5 to TRBJ2-7; TRBD1 matches 8 bases. The CDR3 spans 14 residues. With 6 bases clipped from V and 2 bases from J, the junction kept 6 bases outside the gene matches. Germline V gene lookup returns CDR1 MNHEY and CDR2 SVGAGI. This CDR3 is CASRAGGWAYEQYF. CDR3 coding DNA: TGTGCCAGCAGAGCAGGGGGCTGGGCCTACGAGCAGTACTTC.

The chain is built from TRBV28 and TRBJ1-5; D perhaps matches TRBD1 (5 bases). Germline V gene sequence: CDR1 MDHEN, CDR2 SYDVKM. The CDR3 has 16 amino acids. Trimming removed 3 bases at V and 7 bases at J, with 19 bases between. CDR3 in amino acids: CASSFLMGQQKQPQHF. Here the CDR3 DNA reads TGTGCCAGCAGTTTCCTTATGGGGCAACAGAAGCAGCCCCAGCATTTT.

CDR3: CASSIPSGTYNEQFF. Written as DNA, the CDR3 is TGTGCCAGTAGTATCCCTAGCGGGACATACAATGAGCAGTTCTTC. The chain joins TRBV19 to TRBJ2-1, with 9 bases aligning to TRBD2. The V segment lost 3 bases and the J segment 4 bases; nucleotides outside the gene matches: 4. This CDR3 is built from 15 residues. The germline gives CDR1 LNHDA, CDR2 SQIVND (reference sequence).

The gene calls are TRBV30 and TRBJ2-1; 11 positions match TRBD2. CDR1 and CDR2 (germline): GTSNPN, SVGIG (reference sequence). Losses at the gene ends were 6 bases for V and 6 bases for J; bases not matched to a gene: 4. The CDR3 spans 13 residues. CDR3: CACNSGRGNEQFF. In DNA form, the CDR3 reads TGTGCCTGTAATAGCGGGAGGGGCAATGAGCAGTTCTTC.

The chain carries TRBV4-1 and TRBJ2-1, with 9 bases lining up with TRBD2. The junction had 4 bases not matched to a gene; V was cut back by 4 bases and J by 3 bases. This CDR3 contains 15 residues. The germline CDR1 and CDR2 sequences are MGHRA and YSYEKL. This CDR3 is CASSRLAEIYNEQFF. In nucleotides, the CDR3 is TGCGCCAGCAGCCGACTAGCGGAGATCTACAATGAGCAGTTCTTC.

The V gene is TRBV5-6, the J gene TRBJ2-7; the match to TRBD2 covers 7 bases. With 5 bases clipped from V and 6 bases from J, the junction kept 11 bases outside the gene matches. CDR1 and CDR2 from the germline V gene are SGHDT and YYEEEE. CDR3 length equals 14 residues. The CDR3 protein is CASRGVGGPVEQYF. The CDR3 region has the DNA TGTGCCAGCAGAGGGGTGGGAGGGCCGGTCGAGCAGTACTTC. The full variable domain, its missing parts supplied by reference TRBV5-6 and TRBJ2-7, is DAGVTQSPTHLIKTRGQQVTLRCSPKSGHDTVSWYQQALGQGPQFIFQYYEEEERQRGNFPDRFSGHQFPNYSSELNVNALLLGDSALYLCASRGVGGPVEQYFGPGTRLTVT.

The chain combines TRBV5-1 with TRBJ1-1, with TRBD1 matching 9 bases. The CDR3 is 16 residues long. Germline loops: CDR1 SGHRS, CDR2 YFSETQ. The trim removed 1 base at V and 4 bases at J, leaving 8 bases unmatched. The CDR3 loop is CASSLRPSGQGTEAFF. DNA for the CDR3: TGCGCCAGCAGCTTGCGACCCTCGGGACAGGGCACTGAAGCTTTCTTT.

The gene calls are TRBV6-5 and TRBJ1-1; perhaps TRBD1 as D (5 bases). The germline CDR1 and CDR2 sequences are MNHEY and SVGAGI. The CDR3 has 14 residues. With 4 bases removed from V and 3 bases from J, the gap between germline ends came to 12 bases. Here the CDR3 reads CASSFQGLHTEAFF. The DNA of the CDR3 is TGTGCCAGCAGTTTCCAGGGTCTTCACACTGAAGCTTTCTTT.

This rearrangement joins TRBV19 to TRBJ2-1, with TRBD1 identical over 12 bases. Trimming at V came to 5 bases and at J to 9 bases, leaving 8 bases not matched to a gene. Germline V gene data show CDR1 as LNHDA and CDR2 as SQIVND (reference sequence). This CDR3 contains 15 residues. CDR3 sequence reads: CASSQGGQGAIEQFF. The CDR3 DNA reads TGTGCCAGTAGTCAAGGGGGACAGGGGGCGATTGAGCAGTTCTTC.

The rearrangement links TRBV28 to TRBJ1-5; possible D gene TRBD1, 5 bases. The V end was cut by 8 bases, the J end by 0 bases, with 8 bases between. The CDR3 totals 13 residues. Germline V gene lookup returns CDR1 MDHEN and CDR2 SYDVKM. Here the CDR3 DNA reads TGTGCCAGCTGGGGGGGTAGCAATCAGCCCCAGCATTTT. Translating gives CASWGGSNQPQHF.

V is TRBV29-1 and J is TRBJ2-7; D possibly corresponds to TRBD2 (6 bases). Deletions cut 4 bases from V and 7 bases from J, with 17 bases between. The germline CDR1 and CDR2 sequences are SQVTM and ANQGSEA. This CDR3 contains 13 residues. The CDR3 coding sequence is TGCAGCGTTGGGGGGACCGACGGAGGGGAGCAGTACTTC. It encodes CSVGGTDGGEQYF.

The chain uses TRBV21-1 and TRBJ1-2; the table gives TRBD1 as D, unverified against the DNA. TRBV21-1 is recorded as a pseudogene. The CDR3 is 13 residues long. In DNA, the CDR3 is TGTGCCAGCAGCTCGGGACAGGAAGGAGGCTACACCTTC. Its protein product is CASSSGQEGGYTF.

The genes are TRBV7-9 and TRBJ2-7, with D uncertain. The germline V gene has CDR1 SEHNR and CDR2 FQNEAQ (reference sequence). This CDR3 spans 11 amino acids. Deletions cut 5 bases from V and 6 bases from J, with 8 bases between. CDR3 bases: TGTGCCAGCAGCCCCGCGCTCGAGCAGTACTTC. It is translated as CASSPALEQYF.

V is TRBV5-1 and J is TRBJ2-5, with 8 bases lining up with TRBD2. The CDR3 is made up of 15 amino acids. Trimming at V came to 6 bases and at J to 5 bases, leaving 12 bases not matched to a gene. Germline CDR1 and CDR2: SGHRS and YFSETQ. The CDR3 sequence: CASTLSGSEGETQYF. Written as DNA, the CDR3 is TGCGCCAGCACCCTCAGCGGGAGTGAGGGGGAGACCCAGTACTTC.

Points on this clone: Other DNA sequences from this sample encode an identical CDR3 as well. The genes are TRBV6-1 and TRBJ2-7; 13 nucleotides line up with TRBD2. CDR3 length equals 15 residues. CDR1 is MNHNS, CDR2 SASEGT, per germline. Trimming took 4 bases from V and 3 from J; bases not matched to a gene: 3. CDR3 residues: CASSGTSGRFYEQYF. The CDR3 DNA is TGTGCCAGCAGTGGGACTAGCGGGAGATTCTACGAGCAGTACTTC.

This rearrangement joins TRBV30 to TRBJ1-2; a weak D match, TRBD1 (6 bases). V was trimmed by 2 bases and J by 3 bases, leaving 13 bases between them. CDR3 length: 14 amino acids. Germline V gene lookup returns CDR1 GTSNPN and CDR2 SVGIG (reference sequence). The DNA of the CDR3 is TGTGCCTGGAGTTCCAACACAGGGCACTATGGCTACACCTTC. Translated, it gives CAWSSNTGHYGYTF.

The chain carries TRBV28 and TRBJ2-1; D is uncertain. Trimming shortened V by 10 bases and J by 0 bases, and 13 bases separated the two germline ends. The CDR3 covers 14 residues. The germline V gene encodes CDR1 MDHEN and CDR2 SYDVKM. CDR3 sequence reads: CATLTENSYNEQFF. In DNA, the CDR3 is TGTGCCACCCTAACAGAAAACTCCTACAATGAGCAGTTCTTC.

The V and J genes are TRBV19 and TRBJ2-5; TRBD2 might be the D (5 bases). Germline V gene lookup returns CDR1 LNHDA and CDR2 SQIVND (reference sequence). V was cut by 5 bases and J by 5 bases, with 12 bases left in between. The CDR3 totals 13 residues. The CDR3 is CASSPGFGETQYF. The CDR3 nucleotides read TGTGCCAGTAGTCCGGGGTTTGGGGAGACCCAGTACTTC.

The chain recombines TRBV5-6 with TRBJ2-7; 7 nucleotides align to TRBD1. The CDR3 has 15 amino acids. Germline V gene data show CDR1 as SGHDT and CDR2 as YYEEEE. V shed 2 bases and J 3 bases; nucleotides not matched to a gene: 8. This CDR3 is CASSFTGVRVYEQYF. The CDR3 nucleotides read TGTGCCAGCAGCTTCACAGGGGTTAGGGTCTACGAGCAGTACTTC.